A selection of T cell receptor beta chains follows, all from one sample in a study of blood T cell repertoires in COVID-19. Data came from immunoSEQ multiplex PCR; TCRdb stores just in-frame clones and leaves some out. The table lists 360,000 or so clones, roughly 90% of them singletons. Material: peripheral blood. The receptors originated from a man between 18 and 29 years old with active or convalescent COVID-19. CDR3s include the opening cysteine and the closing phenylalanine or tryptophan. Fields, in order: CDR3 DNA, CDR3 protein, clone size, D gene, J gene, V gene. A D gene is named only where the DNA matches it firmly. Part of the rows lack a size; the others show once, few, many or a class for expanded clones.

CDR3 DNA: TGTGCCAGCAGCCGGTTCTCGAGACAATGGGCGGGCACCATATATTTT; CDR3 protein: CASSRFSRQWAGTIYF; clone size: NA; D gene: NA; J gene: TRBJ1-3; V gene: TRBV16
CDR3 DNA: TGTGCCAGCAGTGAATGGAGTGATACGACTGAAGCTTTCTTT; CDR3 protein: CASSEWSDTTEAFF; clone size: NA; D gene: NA; J gene: TRBJ1-1; V gene: TRBV25-1
CDR3 DNA: TGTGCCAGCAGTTTGGGGGGGAACTATGGCTACACCTTC; CDR3 protein: CASSLGGNYGYTF; clone size: NA; D gene: NA; J gene: TRBJ1-2; V gene: TRBV12-3/TRBV12-4
CDR3 DNA: TGTGCCAGCAGTTTACGACAGACTAGTCGATTTGATACGCAGTATTTT; CDR3 protein: CASSLRQTSRFDTQYF; clone size: NA; D gene: NA; J gene: TRBJ2-3; V gene: TRBV27
CDR3 DNA: TGTGCCAGTAGGAGACAGGGATTTGGGGCCAACGTCCTGACTTTC; CDR3 protein: CASRRQGFGANVLTF; clone size: NA; D gene: TRBD1; J gene: TRBJ2-6; V gene: TRBV19
CDR3 DNA: TGTGCCAGCAGTTTAGGGGCCTCACCCCTCCACTTT; CDR3 protein: CASSLGASPLHF; clone size: NA; D gene: NA; J gene: TRBJ1-6; V gene: TRBV27
CDR3 DNA: TGTGCCAGCAGTTACTCGAGACAGGGTGGGATCGAGCAGTTCTTC; CDR3 protein: CASSYSRQGGIEQFF; clone size: NA; D gene: TRBD1; J gene: TRBJ2-1; V gene: TRBV6-5
CDR3 DNA: TGTGCCAGCAGCGAGGGGACAGGGTCTTTGGATGAGCAGTTCTTC; CDR3 protein: CASSEGTGSLDEQFF; clone size: NA; D gene: TRBD1; J gene: TRBJ2-1; V gene: TRBV5-4
CDR3 DNA: TGTGCCAGCAGTTTAGGCGGGAGAGGTCTCGAAGAGCAGTACTTC; CDR3 protein: CASSLGGRGLEEQYF; clone size: NA; D gene: TRBD2; J gene: TRBJ2-7; V gene: TRBV27
CDR3 DNA: TGTGCCAGCAGTTACACGGGACAGGGGAGTGGCTACACCTTC; CDR3 protein: CASSYTGQGSGYTF; clone size: NA; D gene: TRBD1; J gene: TRBJ1-2; V gene: TRBV6-5
CDR3 DNA: TGTGCCAGCAGCGTAGCCCTGACAGGAGGAAACTCTGGAAACACCATATATTTT; CDR3 protein: CASSVALTGGNSGNTIYF; clone size: few; D gene: NA; J gene: TRBJ1-3; V gene: TRBV7-2
CDR3 DNA: TGTGCCAGCCGATTCGGGGGAACCACAGAGACCCAGTACTTC; CDR3 protein: CASRFGGTTETQYF; clone size: NA; D gene: NA; J gene: TRBJ2-5; V gene: TRBV19
CDR3 DNA: TGCGCCAGCAGCCAGGATGACAGTACCTACGAGCAGTACTTC; CDR3 protein: CASSQDDSTYEQYF; clone size: NA; D gene: NA; J gene: TRBJ2-7; V gene: TRBV4-3
CDR3 DNA: TGTGCCAGCAGCCAAGAGGGACAGCCCGACTGCTACGAGCAGTACTTC; CDR3 protein: CASSQEGQPDCYEQYF; clone size: NA; D gene: TRBD1; J gene: TRBJ2-7; V gene: TRBV14
CDR3 DNA: TGCAGCGTTGAAAGACAGGTTGGGAATGAAAAACTGTTTTTT; CDR3 protein: CSVERQVGNEKLFF; clone size: NA; D gene: NA; J gene: TRBJ1-4; V gene: TRBV29-1
CDR3 DNA: TGTGCCATCAGTGACAGGGTAGGCTATGGCTACACCTTC; CDR3 protein: CAISDRVGYGYTF; clone size: NA; D gene: NA; J gene: TRBJ1-2; V gene: TRBV10-3
CDR3 DNA: TGCGCCAGCAGCTTGTACGGTCCAGGGGATGGCTACACCTTC; CDR3 protein: CASSLYGPGDGYTF; clone size: NA; D gene: NA; J gene: TRBJ1-2; V gene: TRBV5-1
CDR3 DNA: TGCGCCAGCAGCCAAGATTGGGCTAGCGGGAGTTCCTACGAGCAGTACTTC; CDR3 protein: CASSQDWASGSSYEQYF; clone size: NA; D gene: TRBD2; J gene: TRBJ2-7; V gene: TRBV4-3
CDR3 DNA: TGTGCCAGCAGTGAAAATCTCCGAACCGGGACTTTCACAGATACGCAGTATTTT; CDR3 protein: CASSENLRTGTFTDTQYF; clone size: NA; D gene: NA; J gene: TRBJ2-3; V gene: TRBV25-1
CDR3 DNA: TGTGCCAGTAGTATGGTCGGTCCAACTAATGAAAAACTGTTTTTT; CDR3 protein: CASSMVGPTNEKLFF; clone size: NA; D gene: NA; J gene: TRBJ1-4; V gene: TRBV19
CDR3 DNA: TGTGCCAGCAGCGTACTAACAGGGCCCCAGCATTTT; CDR3 protein: CASSVLTGPQHF; clone size: NA; D gene: NA; J gene: TRBJ1-5; V gene: TRBV4-2
CDR3 DNA: TGCGCCAGCAGCCAACGACAGGGGCCCAGGGGACCCCTCCACTTT; CDR3 protein: CASSQRQGPRGPLHF; clone size: NA; D gene: TRBD1; J gene: TRBJ1-6; V gene: TRBV4-3
CDR3 DNA: TGTGCCAGCAGAGGACTAGCGGGAGAGACCGGGGAGCTGTTTTTT; CDR3 protein: CASRGLAGETGELFF; clone size: NA; D gene: TRBD2; J gene: TRBJ2-2; V gene: TRBV6-5
CDR3 DNA: TGTGCCAGCAGTGAAGCTGCGGCGGGCGCCTACGAGCAGTACTTC; CDR3 protein: CASSEAAAGAYEQYF; clone size: NA; D gene: NA; J gene: TRBJ2-7; V gene: TRBV6-1
CDR3 DNA: TGTGCCAGCAGCCGAAGACAAACAGGGGGCAAGACTGAAGCTTTCTTT; CDR3 protein: CASSRRQTGGKTEAFF; clone size: once; D gene: TRBD1; J gene: TRBJ1-1; V gene: TRBV5-6
CDR3 DNA: TGTGCCAGCTCTTGGGACAGAAACAATGAGCAGTTCTTC; CDR3 protein: CASSWDRNNEQFF; clone size: NA; D gene: TRBD1; J gene: TRBJ2-1; V gene: TRBV18
CDR3 DNA: TGTGCCAGCAGTGGACAGGGGGATGAGACCCAGTACTTC; CDR3 protein: CASSGQGDETQYF; clone size: NA; D gene: TRBD1; J gene: TRBJ2-5; V gene: TRBV6-2/TRBV6-3
CDR3 DNA: TGTGCCAGCAGTTTCCTGACTAGCGGGAGGGCCGAGAGCAGGGAGCTGTTTTTT; CDR3 protein: CASSFLTSGRAESRELFF; clone size: NA; D gene: TRBD2; J gene: TRBJ2-2; V gene: TRBV28
CDR3 DNA: TGCGCCAGCAGTCCCGGGACAGGGAATCAGCCCCAGCATTTT; CDR3 protein: CASSPGTGNQPQHF; clone size: NA; D gene: TRBD1; J gene: TRBJ1-5; V gene: TRBV23-1
CDR3 DNA: TGTGCCAGCAGTTTGGGCAGCAATGAGCAGTTCTTC; CDR3 protein: CASSLGSNEQFF; clone size: once; D gene: NA; J gene: TRBJ2-1; V gene: TRBV12-3/TRBV12-4
CDR3 DNA: TGTGCCAGCAGCGTAGGGGGGGGCAACACCGGGGAGCTGTTTTTT; CDR3 protein: CASSVGGGNTGELFF; clone size: NA; D gene: NA; J gene: TRBJ2-2; V gene: TRBV9
CDR3 DNA: TGTGCCAGCAGCCAAGGTTGGGACAGCAAAGCAACTAATGAAAAACTGTTTTTT; CDR3 protein: CASSQGWDSKATNEKLFF; clone size: NA; D gene: TRBD1; J gene: TRBJ1-4; V gene: TRBV3-1/TRBV3-2
CDR3 DNA: TGTGCCAGCAGCTCAGTGGACAGGGGGCACTATGGCTACACCTTC; CDR3 protein: CASSSVDRGHYGYTF; clone size: NA; D gene: TRBD1; J gene: TRBJ1-2; V gene: TRBV28
CDR3 DNA: TGTGCCGGAGGGGAGGGGTATGGCTACACCTTC; CDR3 protein: CAGGEGYGYTF; clone size: NA; D gene: NA; J gene: TRBJ1-2; V gene: TRBV11-2
CDR3 DNA: TGTGCCAGCAGCTTAGACAGGGAGAGCGGTGGCTACACCTTC; CDR3 protein: CASSLDRESGGYTF; clone size: NA; D gene: NA; J gene: TRBJ1-2; V gene: TRBV7-9